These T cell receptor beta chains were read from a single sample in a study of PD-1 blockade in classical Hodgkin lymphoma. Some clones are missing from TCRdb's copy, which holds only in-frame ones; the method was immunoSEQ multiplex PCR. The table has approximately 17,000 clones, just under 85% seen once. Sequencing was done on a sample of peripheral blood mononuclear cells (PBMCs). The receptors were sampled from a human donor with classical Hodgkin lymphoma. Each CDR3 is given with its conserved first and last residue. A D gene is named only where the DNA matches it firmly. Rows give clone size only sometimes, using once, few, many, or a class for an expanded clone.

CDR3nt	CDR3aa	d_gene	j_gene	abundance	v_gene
TGTGCCAGTAGTATTGGACTAGCGGGAGGGCAGGTCTCCCCAGATACGCAGTATTTT	CASSIGLAGGQVSPDTQYF	TRBD2	TRBJ2-3	.	TRBV19
TGCGCCAGCAGCGGGGAAAGCGGGGTCCCCTCATTAAGCTCCTACAATGAGCAGTTCTTC	CASSGESGVPSLSSYNEQFF	TRBD2	TRBJ2-1	.	TRBV5-1
TGCAGCGTTGAAGATGGTACAACTAATGAAAAACTGTTTTTT	CSVEDGTTNEKLFF	.	TRBJ1-4	.	TRBV29-1
TGTGCCAGCCCACCGCCCAACTACGAGCAGTACTTC	CASPPPNYEQYF	.	TRBJ2-7	.	TRBV21-1
TGTGCCAGCTCATGGGAGAGTGGCGGGGCAGGAGAGACCCAGTACTTC	CASSWESGGAGETQYF	.	TRBJ2-5	.	TRBV18
TGTGCCAGCAACAGGGGGCTAGGAGGGAGGGGAGAGACCCAGTACTTC	CASNRGLGGRGETQYF	TRBD1	TRBJ2-5	.	TRBV7-2
TGTGCCAGTAGTTCTAGCGGTGCCTACAATGAGCAGTTCTTC	CASSSSGAYNEQFF	TRBD2	TRBJ2-1	.	TRBV19
TGCGCCAGCAGTAGGGGGGCGCCCTACGAGCAGTACTTC	CASSRGAPYEQYF	.	TRBJ2-7	.	TRBV5-1
TGTGCCAGCAGGGGAGGGAGTGGAAAACTGTTTTTT	CASRGGSGKLFF	.	TRBJ1-4	few	TRBV6-5
TGTGCCAGCAGGGAAGGGGGCGCGGACACCGGGGAGCTGTTTTTT	CASREGGADTGELFF	TRBD1	TRBJ2-2	.	TRBV2
TGTGCCACCAGCAGAGATCCGGCGGGGACCGGAGATACGCAGTATTTT	CATSRDPAGTGDTQYF	.	TRBJ2-3	.	TRBV15
TGCGCCAGCAGGTCCGGGACAGGGACCGGGGAGCTGTTTTTT	CASRSGTGTGELFF	TRBD1	TRBJ2-2	.	TRBV5-1
TGTGCCAGCTCAGGCCAGGGACACACAGATACGCAGTATTTT	CASSGQGHTDTQYF	.	TRBJ2-3	.	TRBV18
TGTGCCAGCAGTATAGCGGGAGGTGTCGGGGAGCAGTTCTTC	CASSIAGGVGEQFF	TRBD2	TRBJ2-1	.	TRBV6-4
TGCGCCAGCAGCTTGGGGGGCCCTGGGGCTAATGAAAAACTGTTTTTT	CASSLGGPGANEKLFF	.	TRBJ1-4	few	TRBV5-1
TGTGCCAGCAGTGTATCAGGGGGGAGGGAGCAGTTCTTC	CASSVSGGREQFF	.	TRBJ2-1	.	TRBV25-1